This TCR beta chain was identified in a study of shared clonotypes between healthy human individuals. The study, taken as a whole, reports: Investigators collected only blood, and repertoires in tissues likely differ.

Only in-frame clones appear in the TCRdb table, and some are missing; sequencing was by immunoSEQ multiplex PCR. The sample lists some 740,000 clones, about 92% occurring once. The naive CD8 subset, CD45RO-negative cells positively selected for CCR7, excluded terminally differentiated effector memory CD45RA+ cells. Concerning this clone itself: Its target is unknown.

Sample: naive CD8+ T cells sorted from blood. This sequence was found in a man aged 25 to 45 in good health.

The CDR3 sequence: CASSDSAQETQYF. The CDR3 DNA is TGTGCCAGCAGCGATAGCGCACAAGAGACCCAGTACTTC. This chain connects TRBV7-3 to TRBJ2-5; D might be TRBD2 (5 bases). The germline V gene encodes CDR1 SGHTA and CDR2 FQGTGA. V was clipped by 5 bases and J by 2 bases, with 9 bases between them. The CDR3 has 13 amino acids.